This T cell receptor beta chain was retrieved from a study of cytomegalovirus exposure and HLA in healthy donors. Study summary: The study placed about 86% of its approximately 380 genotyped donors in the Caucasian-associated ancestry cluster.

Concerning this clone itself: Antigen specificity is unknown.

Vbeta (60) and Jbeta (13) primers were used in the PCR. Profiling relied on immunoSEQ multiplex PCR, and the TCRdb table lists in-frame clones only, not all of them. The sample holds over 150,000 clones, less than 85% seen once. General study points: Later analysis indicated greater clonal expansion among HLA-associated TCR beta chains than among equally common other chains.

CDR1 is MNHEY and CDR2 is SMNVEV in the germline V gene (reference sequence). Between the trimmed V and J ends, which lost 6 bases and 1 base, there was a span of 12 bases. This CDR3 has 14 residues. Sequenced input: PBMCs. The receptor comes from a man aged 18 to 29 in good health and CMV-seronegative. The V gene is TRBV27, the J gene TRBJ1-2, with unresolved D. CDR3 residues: CASRINSFNYGYTF. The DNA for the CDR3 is TGTGCCAGCAGGATAAACAGCTTTAACTATGGCTACACCTTC.